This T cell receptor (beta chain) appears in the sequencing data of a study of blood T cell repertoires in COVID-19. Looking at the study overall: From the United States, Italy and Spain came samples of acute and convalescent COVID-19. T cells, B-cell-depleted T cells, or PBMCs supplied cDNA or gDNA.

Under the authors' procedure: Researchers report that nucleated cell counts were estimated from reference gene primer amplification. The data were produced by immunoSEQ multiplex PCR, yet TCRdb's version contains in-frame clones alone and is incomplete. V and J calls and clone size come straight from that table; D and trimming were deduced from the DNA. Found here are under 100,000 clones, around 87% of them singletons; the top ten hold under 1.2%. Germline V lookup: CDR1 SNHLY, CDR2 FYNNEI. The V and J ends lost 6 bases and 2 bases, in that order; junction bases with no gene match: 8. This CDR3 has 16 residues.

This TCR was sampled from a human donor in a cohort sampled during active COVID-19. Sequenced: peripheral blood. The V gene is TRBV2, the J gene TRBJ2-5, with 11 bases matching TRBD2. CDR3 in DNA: TGTGCCAGCAGCCCCGGGACTAGCGGTTATCAAGAGACCCAGTACTTC. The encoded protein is CASSPGTSGYQETQYF. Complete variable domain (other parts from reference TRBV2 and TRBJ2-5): EPEVTQTPSHQVTQMGQEVILRCVPISNHLYFYWYRQILGQKVEFLVSFYNNEISEKSEIFDDQFSVERPDGSNFTLKIRSTKLEDSAMYFCASSPGTSGYQETQYFGPGTRLLVL.